This entry describes one T cell receptor (beta chain). Despite likely unrecorded immune exposures, the donors were nominally healthy at the time of sampling. It was with 60 Vbeta and 13 Jbeta primers that the PCR ran. Sequenced by immunoSEQ multiplex PCR; TCRdb stores in-frame clones only, minus some. The sample yields about 130,000 clones, approximately 80% seen once. This record comes from a study of cytomegalovirus exposure and HLA in healthy donors. Study-level information: Within an early data release were approximately 85 million unique TCRs drawn from HLA-typed donors.

V lost 5 bases and J lost 0, with 10 bases in between. The CDR3 extends over 13 amino acids. Germline CDR1 is GTSNPN and CDR2 is SVGIG (reference sequence). The chain joins TRBV30 to TRBJ1-2; no clear D gene. This clonotype originated in a man younger than 45 in good health and CMV-seropositive. Material for sequencing was PBMCs. The chain's CDR3 is CAWGDGSNYGYTF. CDR3 coding DNA: TGTGCCTGGGGTGACGGTTCTAACTATGGCTACACCTTC.